This entry describes one T cell receptor (beta chain). This sample was included in a study of blood T cell repertoires in COVID-19. Across the study: Some COVID-19 samples were acute and others convalescent; all came from the United States, Italy and Spain. PBMCs, B-cell-depleted T cells, or T cells provided the cDNA or gDNA that made up the material.

After removal of 4 bases from V and 5 bases from J, the junction contained 11 bases not matched to a gene. The CDR3 consists of 17 residues. Germline values: CDR1 SGHNT, CDR2 YENEEA. Original data processing: From reference gene primer amplification, estimates of nucleated cell counts were derived. Profiling relied on immunoSEQ multiplex PCR, and the TCRdb table lists in-frame clones only, not all of them. V, J and clone size reflect that table, while D and trimming were determined from the DNA. The sample records 54,000 or so clones, 86% being singletons. This receptor was identified in a woman aged 80 or over with acute or convalescent COVID-19. The sequenced sample was peripheral blood. The chain combines TRBV11-3 with TRBJ2-2; 9 bases are a match to TRBD1. CDR3 protein: CASSSSRGQGSTGELFF. The CDR3 DNA reads TGTGCCAGCAGCTCCTCAAGAGGACAGGGGTCGACCGGGGAGCTGTTTTTT.